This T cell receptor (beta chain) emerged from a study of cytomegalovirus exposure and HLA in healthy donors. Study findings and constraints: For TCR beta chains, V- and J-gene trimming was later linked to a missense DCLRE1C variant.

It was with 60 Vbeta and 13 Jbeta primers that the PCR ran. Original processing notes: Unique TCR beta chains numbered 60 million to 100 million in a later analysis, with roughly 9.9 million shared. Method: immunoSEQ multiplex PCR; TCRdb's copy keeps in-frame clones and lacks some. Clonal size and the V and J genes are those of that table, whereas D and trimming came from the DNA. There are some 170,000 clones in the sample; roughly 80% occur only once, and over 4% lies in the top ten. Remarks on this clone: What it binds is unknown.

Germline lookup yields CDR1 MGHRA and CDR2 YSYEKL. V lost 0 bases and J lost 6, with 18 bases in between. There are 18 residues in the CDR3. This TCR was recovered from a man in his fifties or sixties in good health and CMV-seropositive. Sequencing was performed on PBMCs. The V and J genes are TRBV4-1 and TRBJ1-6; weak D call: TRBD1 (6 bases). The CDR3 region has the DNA TGCGCCAGCAGCCAAGATGATAACAGGGAGCTAATTAATTCACCCCTCCACTTT. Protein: CASSQDDNRELINSPLHF.